One and the same sample provided the 11 T cell receptor beta chains below, sequenced in a study of vaccination effects on CD4 cells after COVID-19. Their specific antigens are unknown. This table comes from immunoSEQ multiplex PCR, and its TCRdb copy is limited to in-frame clones, with some not included. Among tens of thousands of clones listed, 65% to 80% were seen once. The culture ran for under eleven days, and then CD4+ T cells were isolated. The sample in question was CD4+ T cells from PBMCs cultured without peptide, obtained before COVID-19 vaccination. The receptors shown here come from a human donor who received a COVID-19 vaccine.

The rearrangement links TRBV2 to TRBJ2-5; D call uncertain. Germline loops: CDR1 SNHLY, CDR2 FYNNEI. The CDR3 length is 11 residues. V was shortened by 4 bases and J by 5 bases, with 5 bases between the two germline ends. CDR3 amino acids: CASSVVETQYF. The CDR3 DNA follows: TGTGCCAGCAGTGTTGTGGAGACCCAGTACTTC.

The chain carries TRBV7-3 and TRBJ1-2; D perhaps matches TRBD1 (5 bases). Trimming pared 2 bases from V and 5 bases from J, leaving 18 bases between. There are 16 residues in the CDR3. Germline lookup yields CDR1 SGHTA and CDR2 FQGTGA. CDR3 DNA sequence: TGTGCCAGCAGCTTAGGACCCGGGACGGACCGTTATGGCTACACCTTC. Translated, it gives CASSLGPGTDRYGYTF.

This clone is a singleton in its sample. This rearrangement joins TRBV6-5 to TRBJ1-5; 8 positions agree with TRBD1. Germline CDR1 is MNHEY and CDR2 is SVGAGI. The ends lost 5 bases at V and 3 bases at J; junction bases unmatched: 6. The CDR3 runs to 15 residues. CDR3 region: CASSTRTGPNQPQHF. Written as DNA, the CDR3 is TGTGCCAGCAGTACCCGGACAGGGCCCAATCAGCCCCAGCATTTT.

This rearrangement joins TRBV5-1 to TRBJ1-4, with a weak D call TRBD1 (6 bases). Looked up from germline, CDR1 is SGHRS and CDR2 is YFSETQ. Between the trimmed V and J ends, which lost 5 bases and 3 bases, there was a span of 8 bases. This CDR3 spans 13 amino acids. CDR3 sequence (DNA): TGCGCCAGCAGTAGGGGGGCTAATGAAAAACTGTTTTTT. As protein: CASSRGANEKLFF.

The chain recombines TRBV6-5 with TRBJ1-4, with TRBD1 identical over 9 bases. Germline assignment: CDR1 MNHEY and CDR2 SVGAGI. The CDR3 is made up of 14 amino acids. Trimming removed 6 bases from V and 1 base from J; junction bases left unmatched: 0. CDR3 coding DNA: TGTGCCAGCAGGACAGGGGGAACTAATGAAAAACTGTTTTTT. Translating gives CASRTGGTNEKLFF.

The chain carries TRBV19 and TRBJ2-1, with 8 nucleotides matching TRBD2. Germline lookup yields CDR1 LNHDA and CDR2 SQIVND (reference sequence). The CDR3 has 14 residues. V shed 10 bases and J 0 bases; nucleotides not matched to a gene: 5. CDR3 protein: CAIGRGASYNEQFF. Written as DNA, the CDR3 is TGTGCCATCGGGAGGGGGGCCTCCTACAATGAGCAGTTCTTC.

This chain links TRBV7-2 with TRBJ2-5; 8 positions match TRBD1. The CDR3 contains 15 residues. From germline, CDR1 is SGHTA and CDR2 FQGNSA. With 4 bases clipped from V and 4 bases from J, the junction kept 8 bases outside the gene matches. CDR3 sequence: CASSYQGAVIETQYF. The CDR3, as DNA: TGTGCCAGCAGCTACCAGGGGGCGGTAATAGAGACCCAGTACTTC. The full variable domain, completed using reference TRBV7-2 and TRBJ2-5, is GAGVSQSPSNKVTEKGKDVELRCDPISGHTALYWYRQSLGQGLEFLIYFQGNSAPDKSGLPSDRFSAERTGGSVSTLTIQRTQQEDSAVYLCASSYQGAVIETQYFGPGTRLLVL.

This clone showed up just once. This rearrangement joins TRBV24-1 to TRBJ2-6, with D tentatively TRBD1 (6 bases). Germline V CDR1 and CDR2: KGHDR, SFDVKD. The CDR3 is 16 residues long. Trimming shortened V by 10 bases and J by 0 bases, and 15 bases separated the two germline ends. The CDR3 nucleotides are TGTGCCACATCGGGCCAGGGGAACTCTGGGGCCAACGTCCTGACTTTC. Protein product: CATSGQGNSGANVLTF.

This chain links TRBV7-2 with TRBJ1-2, with 9 bases fitting TRBD1. The CDR3 is made up of 14 amino acids. The V and J ends lost 4 bases and 1 base, in that order; junction bases with no gene match: 1. Germline CDR1 is SGHTA and CDR2 is FQGNSA. CDR3 nucleotide sequence: TGTGCCAGCAGCTCGACAGGGGGTAACTATGGCTACACCTTC. This codes for CASSSTGGNYGYTF.

The chain links TRBV3-1 (or the pseudogene TRBV3-2) to TRBJ2-5, with D possibly TRBD1 on 5 matching bases. The CDR3 has 15 amino acids. Between the trimmed V and J ends, which lost 4 bases and 5 bases, there was a span of 17 bases. Per the germline V gene, CDR1 is LGHDT and CDR2 is YNNKEL (reference sequence). CDR3 sequence: CASSPPAGIGETQYF. The CDR3 bases are TGTGCCAGCAGCCCCCCCGCAGGGATCGGCGAGACCCAGTACTTC.

CDR3 sequence: CASSLRTGGQETQYF. CDR3 sequence (DNA): TGCGCCAGCAGCTTGCGGACAGGGGGCCAAGAGACCCAGTACTTC. The chain recombines TRBV5-1 with TRBJ2-5; 10 bases match TRBD1. Germline V gives CDR1 SGHRS, CDR2 YFSETQ. J lost 1 base, V lost 1 base, and 1 base had no gene match. The CDR3 totals 15 residues.